These 24 T cell receptor beta chains came from one sample sequenced in a study of beta chain features in type 1 diabetes. Regarding the study as a whole: TCRB CDR3s were moderately but significantly shorter in Type 1 diabetes patients in all four CD4+ subsets.

What these receptors recognize is not known. The authors reverse transcribed all of the isolated RNA, so sequencing captured expressed TCRB transcripts. Clones were sequenced by immunoSEQ multiplex PCR, and TCRdb holds only the in-frame ones, with some missing. The top ten hold approximately 0.011% of the sample, which has around 360,000 clones, roughly 13% seen once. The sequenced material came from naive CD4+ T cells from blood. All receptors come from a woman aged 18-35 years with type 1 diabetes.

This clone has a handful of counts. The chain recombines TRBV5-1 with TRBJ2-7; 7 bases are a match to TRBD1. The CDR3 is 16 residues long. V lost 3 bases and J lost 7; bases outside the gene matches: 16. Germline assignment: CDR1 SGHRS and CDR2 YFSETQ. The CDR3 DNA sequence: TGCGCCAGCAGCTCTAAAAGGGACAGCGGTCCGAGTGAGCAGTACTTC. Its translation is CASSSKRDSGPSEQYF.

This clone has a handful of counts. The V gene is TRBV7-9, the J gene TRBJ1-1; unclear D gene. This CDR3 region has 13 residues. Between the trimmed V and J ends, which lost 5 bases and 2 bases, there was a span of 9 bases. Germline CDR1 and CDR2: SEHNR and FQNEAQ (reference sequence). CDR3 amino acids: CASSRLTNTEAFF. In nucleotides, the CDR3 is TGTGCCAGCAGCCGGTTAACCAACACTGAAGCTTTCTTT.

The chain has TRBV9 and TRBJ2-7, with 8 bases lining up with TRBD1. CDR3 size: 14 residues. With V trimmed by 4 bases and J by 4 bases, 7 bases remained unmatched. Germline loops: CDR1 SGDLS, CDR2 YYNGEE. The CDR3 sequence: CASSTGQGPYEQYF. Here the CDR3 DNA reads TGTGCCAGCAGCACCGGACAGGGACCTTACGAGCAGTACTTC.

The chain is built from TRBV5-1 and TRBJ2-5, with TRBD1 matching 7 bases. Germline CDR1 and CDR2: SGHRS and YFSETQ. With V trimmed by 0 bases and J by 6 bases, 2 bases remained unmatched. CDR3 length: 13 residues. DNA of the CDR3: TGCGCCAGCAGCTTGGAGGGGGCGCAGACCCAGTACTTC. Encoded protein: CASSLEGAQTQYF.

The table lists this clone with a few counts. V is TRBV18 and J is TRBJ2-7; D unclear. Germline CDR1 and CDR2: KGHSH and LQKENI. Between the trimmed V and J ends, which lost 3 bases and 0 bases, there was a span of 15 bases. The CDR3 loop spans 16 amino acids. CDR3 amino acids: CASSPYSPLSSYEQYF. The CDR3 region has the DNA TGTGCCAGCTCACCCTATTCACCACTGAGCTCCTACGAGCAGTACTTC.

The chain carries TRBV29-1 and TRBJ2-5, with D tentatively TRBD2 (5 bases). Germline assignment: CDR1 SQVTM and CDR2 ANQGSEA. The CDR3 runs to 13 residues. V lost 6 bases, J lost 7 bases, and 18 bases lay in between. The CDR3 region is CSVPRSGGATQYF. Written as DNA, the CDR3 is TGCAGCGTCCCAAGGTCCGGAGGAGCGACCCAGTACTTC.

J is TRBJ1-1 and V is TRBV18; D not resolved. V dropped 6 bases and J dropped 3 bases, with 17 bases sitting between them. The length of the CDR3 is 15 residues. Germline lookup yields CDR1 KGHSH and CDR2 LQKENI. The CDR3 protein is CASSPGPSSYTEAFF. The CDR3 bases are TGTGCCAGCTCCCCGGGTCCGTCGAGTTACACTGAAGCTTTCTTT.

This rearrangement joins TRBV7-9 to TRBJ2-6; 8 positions match TRBD1. Germline CDR1 reads SEHNR; CDR2 reads FQNEAQ (reference sequence). The CDR3 is 16 residues long. The V gene end was trimmed by 5 bases and the J gene end by 2 bases; junction bases not matched to a gene: 5. The CDR3 sequence is CASSRGTGPGANVLTF. For the CDR3, the DNA is TGTGCCAGCAGCAGGGGGACAGGTCCTGGGGCCAACGTCCTGACTTTC.

This clone came up a few times. The chain employs TRBV28 and TRBJ2-1; no clear D. This CDR3 comprises 13 residues. V was pared by 4 bases and J by 0 bases, with 4 bases between. Germline V gene lookup returns CDR1 MDHEN and CDR2 SYDVKM. For the CDR3, the DNA is TGTGCCAGCAGTTCCTTCTCCTACAATGAGCAGTTCTTC. Its protein product is CASSSFSYNEQFF.

This clone was seen only a few times. The chain links TRBV7-9 to TRBJ2-5; D not resolved. Trimming took off 3 bases at V and 1 base at J, with 6 bases between the two ends. The germline gives CDR1 SEHNR, CDR2 FQNEAQ (reference sequence). The CDR3 has 13 residues. In DNA form, the CDR3 reads TGTGCCAGCAGCTTTGGCAGCCAAGAGACCCAGTACTTC. Amino acids: CASSFGSQETQYF.

The sample holds a few counts of this clone. CDR3 protein: CSVRQESSYEQYF. DNA for the CDR3: TGCAGCGTTCGACAGGAAAGCTCCTACGAGCAGTACTTC. The chain links TRBV29-1 to TRBJ2-7, with a tentative D call TRBD1 (6 bases). Germline V gene sequence: CDR1 SQVTM, CDR2 ANQGSEA. CDR3 length: 13 residues. Trimming shortened V by 5 bases and J by 0 bases, and 11 bases separated the two germline ends.

This clone has a handful of counts. The J gene is TRBJ2-2, the V gene TRBV19; 7 bases fit TRBD2. This CDR3 is 14 amino acids long. Germline lookup yields CDR1 LNHDA and CDR2 SQIVND (reference sequence). Unmatched junction bases numbered 6, after V lost 7 bases and J lost 4 bases. CDR3 sequence: CASTVGGRTGELFF. The CDR3 DNA reads as TGTGCCAGTACGGTGGGAGGGCGCACCGGGGAGCTGTTTTTT.

This clone was observed a few times. The chain uses TRBV5-1 and TRBJ1-6, with a weak D call TRBD1 (6 bases). Germline V gene data show CDR1 as SGHRS and CDR2 as YFSETQ. This CDR3 is built from 15 residues. V lost 0 bases and J lost 5, with 9 bases in between. The CDR3 nucleotides read TGCGCCAGCAGCTTGGGGGACATGAATAATTCACCCCTCCACTTT. Encoded protein: CASSLGDMNNSPLHF. The entire variable domain, with the rest obtained from reference TRBV5-1 and TRBJ1-6, is as follows: KAGVTQTPRYLIKTRGQQVTLSCSPISGHRSVSWYQQTPGQGLQFLFEYFSETQRNKGNFPGRFSGRQFSNSRSEMNVSTLELGDSALYLCASSLGDMNNSPLHFGNGTRLTVT.

V usage is TRBV5-4 and J usage is TRBJ2-1, with D tentatively TRBD2 (6 bases). Trimming stripped 2 bases from V and 9 bases from J, with 18 bases between. There are 15 residues in the CDR3. Germline CDR1 and CDR2: SGHNT and YYREEE (reference sequence). The CDR3 loop is CASSFGGVSLGEQFF. The CDR3 region has the DNA TGTGCCAGCAGCTTCGGGGGAGTCTCACTCGGTGAGCAGTTCTTC.

The CDR3 spells CASSVPRVNEQYF. CDR3 nucleotide sequence: TGTGCCAGCAGTGTCCCCAGGGTAAACGAGCAGTACTTC. The chain employs TRBV6-6 and TRBJ2-7; D possibly corresponds to TRBD1 (5 bases). Germline lookup yields CDR1 MNHNY and CDR2 SVGAGI (reference sequence). V was trimmed by 5 bases and J by 5 bases, leaving 13 bases between them. The CDR3 is 13 amino acids.

This sequence joins TRBV25-1 and TRBJ1-2, with 8 bases fitting TRBD1. After removal of 2 bases from V and 4 bases from J, the junction contained 0 bases not matched to a gene. The CDR3 has 13 amino acids. Germline V lookup: CDR1 MGHDK, CDR2 SYGVNS. This CDR3 reads CASSEGQGYGYTF. Written as DNA, the CDR3 is TGTGCCAGCAGTGAAGGACAGGGCTATGGCTACACCTTC.

The table lists this clone with a few counts. V is TRBV9 and J is TRBJ2-1; D ambiguous. CDR1 is SGDLS, CDR2 YYNGEE, per germline. This CDR3 has 16 amino acids. V was pared by 0 bases and J by 2 bases, with 12 bases between. CDR3 in amino acids: CASSVELTPTYNEQFF. CDR3 nucleotide sequence: TGTGCCAGCAGCGTAGAATTAACTCCAACCTACAATGAGCAGTTCTTC.

This chain uses TRBV27 with TRBJ2-1; possible D gene TRBD2, 6 bases. V lost 6 bases to trimming and J lost 8 bases, with 20 bases between them. CDR3 size: 15 residues. CDR1 and CDR2 from the germline V gene are MNHEY and SMNVEV (reference sequence). The CDR3 nucleotides read TGTGCCAGCAGGGTGGGCGGGGTGGTACTCTATGAGCAGTTCTTC. This gives the protein CASRVGGVVLYEQFF.

A few counts support this clone. The chain links TRBV30 to TRBJ1-1, with D unresolved. Germline loops: CDR1 GTSNPN, CDR2 SVGIG (reference sequence). V lost 4 bases and J 0 bases, leaving 6 bases between the germline ends. There are 12 residues in the CDR3. The DNA for the CDR3 is TGTGCCTGGAACAGAATGAACACTGAAGCTTTCTTT. It codes for CAWNRMNTEAFF.

This clone was picked up a small number of times. The chain joins TRBV4-1 to TRBJ2-7; 10 nucleotides line up with TRBD1. The CDR3 totals 13 residues. V shed 6 bases and J 5 bases; nucleotides not matched to a gene: 4. CDR1 and CDR2 from the germline V gene are MGHRA and YSYEKL. The CDR3 protein is CASRGTGADEQYF. In DNA, the CDR3 is TGCGCCAGCAGGGGGACAGGGGCCGACGAGCAGTACTTC.

The V call is TRBV7-3, the J call TRBJ2-1; 10 bases are shared with TRBD2. The CDR3 is 16 amino acids. Germline trimming cut 5 bases from V and 6 bases from J; bases unmatched to any gene: 10. Germline assignment: CDR1 SGHTA and CDR2 FQGTGA. This chain's CDR3 is CASSLILAGDPNEQFF. The CDR3 DNA is TGTGCCAGCAGCCTCATCCTAGCGGGAGACCCCAATGAGCAGTTCTTC.

This clone was seen a few times. The J gene is TRBJ2-7, the V gene TRBV9; 8 bases are a match to TRBD1. Trimming at V came to 2 bases and at J to 5 bases, leaving 9 bases not matched to a gene. The CDR3 runs 15 residues. From germline, CDR1 is SGDLS and CDR2 YYNGEE. DNA of the CDR3: TGTGCCAGCAGCGTCCAAGGACAGGGCGTACACGAGCAGTACTTC. Protein: CASSVQGQGVHEQYF. Drawing the rest from reference TRBV9 and TRBJ2-7, the complete variable domain is DSGVTQTPKHLITATGQRVTLRCSPRSGDLSVYWYQQSLDQGLQFLIQYYNGEERAKGNILERFSAQQFPDLHSELNLSSLELGDSALYFCASSVQGQGVHEQYFGPGTRLTVT.

This clone was seen more than once but under ten times. This sequence joins TRBV11-2 and TRBJ2-5; maybe TRBD2 (5 bases). CDR3 length equals 12 residues. Trimming shortened V by 3 bases and J by 4 bases, and 6 bases separated the two germline ends. The germline CDR1 and CDR2 sequences are SGHAT and FQNNGV. The DNA of the CDR3 is TGTGCCAGCAGCTTTAGCGCAGAGACCCAGTACTTC. Its translation: CASSFSAETQYF.

This chain connects TRBV10-3 to TRBJ2-3; TRBD2 matches at 7 bases. Losses at the gene ends were 10 bases for V and 4 bases for J; bases not matched to a gene: 8. Germline V gene lookup returns CDR1 ENHRY and CDR2 SYGVKD. The CDR3 extends over 13 amino acids. DNA of the CDR3: TGTGCCACCCACCAGCTAGCGGCAGATACGCAGTATTTT. Amino acid sequence: CATHQLAADTQYF.